This TCR beta chain was sequenced during a study of spatial heterogeneity in lung cancer. As regards this clonotype: Its antigen is unidentified.

Points from the study as a whole: Higher tumor mutation counts went along with higher counts of expanded intratumoral alpha and beta TCRs.

Trimming removed 8 bases at V and 1 base at J, with 8 bases between. The CDR3 sequence is 12 residues long. Germline CDR1 and CDR2: MNHEY and SMNVEV (reference sequence). Time point noted: sample taken at primary tumor resection. Donors were approximately 70 untreated early-stage non-small cell lung cancer patients. Unsorted whole RNA samples from tumor, nontumor lung or frozen PBMC were sequenced. A distinct unique molecular identifier was carried by each TCR cDNA molecule. TCRdb used MiXCR to reprocess the 5' RACE reads, holding one entry per CDR3 protein. The sample carries 10,000 or so distinct CDR3 sequences, roughly 5.5% recorded once.

Here the sequenced sample was lung tumor tissue, taken at surgery. The chain couples TRBV27 to TRBJ2-5; D is ambiguous. The source of this sequence is a female donor with early-stage non-small cell lung cancer. The CDR3 sequence: CASWQFQETQYF. The CDR3 DNA reads as TGTGCCAGCTGGCAATTCCAAGAGACCCAGTACTTC.